This record covers a single TCR beta chain. This clonotype occurred many times. This clone's antigen is unknown. No quality values exist for individual bases; no much larger clone is one base distant. TCR repertoires of sorted CD4+ and CD8+ blood T cells from severe aplastic anemia patients and healthy subjects were deep-sequenced in the study. Ficoll-Paque density gradient centrifugation was used to isolate peripheral blood mononuclear cells. Before DNA extraction, CD4+ and CD8+ T cells were sorted with FACS or magnetic beads. This entry is derived from a study of CD8+CD57+ T cells in acquired aplastic anemia (dated 2018 in TCRdb). A note on the overall study: DNA extracted from sorted CD4+ and CD8+ cells had a mean of approximately 3.5 ug, with a range of roughly 0.19 to 27.4 ug. Healthy donor samples averaged around 10 million reads for CD4+ and 11.0 million for CD8+ cells.

Overall study results and their limits: No significant difference in CD8+ Simpson's diversity was found between patients and healthy controls (P=0.060). Around 27 CD8+ CDR3 sequences were found to be shared between patients and controls, but these sequences appeared to be highly expressed in patients and within the immunodominant clones of the patients.

Profiling of TCR beta VDJ combinations and CDR3 sequences used genomic DNA as the template. An Illumina HiSeq 2000 was the platform used for TCR repertoire sequencing. The paper's processing steps were these. TRBV/TRBJ rearrangement plots, CDR3 size and DJ length profiles, and Simpson's diversity index were used to evaluate the repertoires. The most abundant DNA sequence in the deep sequencing data was taken as the immunodominant clone. CDR3 amino acid sequences were checked for sharing between subjects and were compared against published repertoires and the VDJdb database. TCRdb reran the public reads through fastp at Q25 and MiXCR, keeping productive beta chains. Rows with one shared CDR3 protein collapse into an entry with the most common genes and DNA. Here the V and J calls rest on TCRdb's processing, not on the authors' analysis. The table for this sample lists 150,000 to 200,000 distinct CDR3 sequences; roughly 48% of them were counted only once. Together, the top ten hold 0.9% to 1.2% of the sample.

The V end gives up 6 bases and the J end 9 bases, leaving 7 bases in the junction not matched to a gene. CDR1 and CDR2 are drawn from the germline V gene (reference sequence): DFQATT, SNEGSKA. The CDR3 numbers 14 residues from cysteine through phenylalanine. Solely the CDR3 DNA is kept, with 42 bases framed from the first base. The sequencing sample was made of sorted CD4+, CD8+, or CD8+CD57+ T cells (not recorded which) from PBMCs. The chain is assembled from TRBV20-1 and TRBJ2-1; 14 of the junction bases match TRBD2. The TCR comes from a human donor in good health. The CDR3 protein is CSALTSGGAGEQFF. The DNA sequence reads TGCAGTGCCCTGACTAGCGGGGGGGCCGGTGAGCAGTTCTTC.